Each of the 24 T cell receptor beta chains below was sequenced from the same sample in a study of identical twins. TCRdb re-called the 5' RACE reads through MiXCR, storing one row per CDR3 protein. The profile covers about 530,000 distinct CDR3 sequences, with about a fifth appearing a single time and approximately 0.5% taken by the ten largest. This same sample was also part of a study on yellow fever vaccine responses in identical twins.

What was sequenced was CD4+ T cells sorted from blood. These receptors were collected from a woman under 30 in good health.

V is TRBV20-1 and J is TRBJ2-2; D is perhaps TRBD2 (6 bases). CDR3 size: 16 residues. The germline V gene has CDR1 DFQATT and CDR2 SNEGSKA (reference sequence). V shed 0 bases and J shed 2 bases, with 13 bases lying between them. The CDR3 protein is CSARDLLARNTGELFF. The CDR3 region has the DNA TGCAGTGCTAGAGATCTCCTAGCGAGAAACACCGGGGAGCTGTTTTTT.

This clonotype was seen only a few times. This sequence joins TRBV6-5 and TRBJ2-6, with D perhaps matching TRBD1 or TRBD2 (5 bases each). The length of the CDR3 is 17 residues. Trimming stripped 0 bases from V and 4 bases from J, with 13 bases between. CDR1 and CDR2 from the germline V gene are MNHEY and SVGAGI. CDR3 in amino acids: CASSYSTGTSGANVLTF. The CDR3 DNA is TGTGCCAGCAGTTACTCGACCGGGACGTCAGGGGCCAACGTCCTGACTTTC.

This sequence joins TRBV7-8 and TRBJ2-5; D ambiguous. CDR3 length: 17 amino acids. CDR1 and CDR2 from the germline V gene are SGHVS and FQNEAQ. The V end was cut by 1 base, the J end by 4 bases, with 19 bases between. Here the CDR3 reads CASSLVDRARAPETQYF. CDR3 nucleotide sequence: TGTGCCAGCAGCTTAGTCGACCGCGCTCGGGCCCCAGAGACCCAGTACTTC. Full variable domain (outside the CDR3, taken from reference TRBV7-8 and TRBJ2-5): GAGVSQSPRYKVAKRGQDVALRCDPISGHVSLFWYQQALGQGPEFLTYFQNEAQLDKSGLPSDRFFAERPEGSVSTLKIQRTQQEDSAVYLCASSLVDRARAPETQYFGPGTRLLVL.

The CDR3 DNA follows: TGTGCCAGCAGCGTAGTGGGTCTGGCCGGGGAGCTGTTTTTT. Encoded protein: CASSVVGLAGELFF. The gene calls are TRBV9 and TRBJ2-2; D ambiguous. The germline gives CDR1 SGDLS, CDR2 YYNGEE. This CDR3 region has 14 residues. V lost 0 bases to trimming and J lost 6 bases, with 9 bases between them. Complete variable domain (other parts from reference TRBV9 and TRBJ2-2): DSGVTQTPKHLITATGQRVTLRCSPRSGDLSVYWYQQSLDQGLQFLIQYYNGEERAKGNILERFSAQQFPDLHSELNLSSLELGDSALYFCASSVVGLAGELFFGEGSRLTVL.

The rearrangement uses TRBV2 and TRBJ1-2; D gene ambiguous. The V and J ends lost 0 bases and 8 bases respectively, with 4 bases between them. From germline, CDR1 is SNHLY and CDR2 FYNNEI. This CDR3 is built from 11 residues. CDR3 residues: CASSEAWGYTF. In DNA, the CDR3 is TGTGCCAGCAGTGAAGCCTGGGGCTACACCTTC.

This clonotype was detected only a few times. This chain joins TRBV11-2 and TRBJ2-2; no clear D gene. The CDR3 runs to 15 residues. V was clipped by 4 bases and J by 1 base, with 10 bases between them. The germline V gene encodes CDR1 SGHAT and CDR2 FQNNGV. The chain's CDR3 is CASSSVTRNTGELFF. The CDR3 DNA follows: TGTGCCAGCAGCTCTGTGACACGGAACACCGGGGAGCTGTTTTTT.

J is TRBJ2-1 and V is TRBV24-1, with D maybe TRBD1 (6 bases). Trimming shortened V by 8 bases and J by 2 bases, and 15 bases separated the two germline ends. The CDR3 has 15 residues. Germline V gene data show CDR1 as KGHDR and CDR2 as SFDVKD. The CDR3 loop reads CATNDGQTPYNEQFF. The CDR3, as DNA: TGTGCCACCAACGACGGACAGACCCCCTACAATGAGCAGTTCTTC.

This clonotype was observed a handful of times. The J gene is TRBJ2-1, the V gene TRBV29-1; 7 nucleotides align to TRBD1. Germline V lookup: CDR1 SQVTM, CDR2 ANQGSEA. The V segment lost 7 bases and the J segment 5 bases; nucleotides outside the gene matches: 14. The CDR3 consists of 15 residues. The CDR3 loop is CSAGGQWSFDNEQFF. The DNA of the CDR3 is TGCAGCGCTGGGGGACAGTGGAGTTTTGACAATGAGCAGTTCTTC.

V usage is TRBV7-6 and J usage is TRBJ2-7; a possible D gene is TRBD2 (5 bases). V lost 1 base and J 1 base, leaving 11 bases between the germline ends. This CDR3 region has 15 residues. Germline-derived CDR1 and CDR2 are SGHVS and FNYEAQ. CDR3 protein: CASSLEVGVSYEQYF. The DNA of the CDR3 is TGTGCCAGCAGCTTAGAGGTGGGAGTGTCCTACGAGCAGTACTTC.

This clonotype has just a few counts. The chain combines TRBV3-1 with TRBJ2-3; no firm D call. Trimming stripped 4 bases from V and 2 bases from J, with 16 bases between. The CDR3 length is 16 residues. Germline-derived CDR1 and CDR2 are LGHDT and YNNKEL (reference sequence). The CDR3 is CASSRSFAGTTDTQYF. In DNA, the CDR3 is TGTGCCAGCAGCCGCTCGTTCGCTGGAACCACAGATACGCAGTATTTT.

This chain links TRBV6-2 or TRBV6-3 with TRBJ2-1; TRBD2 agrees at 15 bases. The CDR3 sequence is 18 residues long. Losses at the gene ends were 5 bases for V and 4 bases for J; bases not matched to a gene: 9. Germline-derived CDR1 and CDR2 are MNHEY and SVGEGT. The CDR3 spells CASSPPGLAGGGYNEQFF. For the CDR3, the DNA is TGTGCCAGCAGTCCCCCGGGACTAGCGGGGGGCGGTTACAATGAGCAGTTCTTC.

Only one count was recorded for this clonotype. The rearrangement uses TRBV7-2 and TRBJ2-1; D is uncertain. Germline V gives CDR1 SGHTA, CDR2 FQGNSA. The CDR3 is made up of 15 amino acids. Trimming removed 5 bases from V and 1 base from J, with 12 bases in between. The CDR3 protein is CASSPTWVSYNEQFF. The DNA of the CDR3 is TGTGCCAGCAGCCCGACATGGGTATCCTACAATGAGCAGTTCTTC.

The chain employs TRBV21-1 and TRBJ2-7. TRBV21-1 is a known pseudogene. The CDR3 length is 15 residues. For the CDR3, the DNA is TGTGCCAGCAAACCGGACTCGTGGGTGTTCTACGAGCAGTACTTC. Translation: CASKPDSWVFYEQYF.

This clonotype was seen a handful of times. V is TRBV19 and J is TRBJ1-5; no clear D gene. V lost 7 bases and J 0 bases, leaving 16 bases between the germline ends. CDR1 and CDR2 (germline): LNHDA, SQIVND (reference sequence). The CDR3 has 16 amino acids. CDR3: CASMAGTQYSNQPQHF. Written as DNA, the CDR3 is TGTGCCAGTATGGCAGGCACCCAATATAGCAATCAGCCCCAGCATTTT.

By sample share, this clonotype is medium-sized (0.01 to 0.1%). Written as DNA, the CDR3 is TGCGCCAGCAGCCTCCCGGACACCTCTGGAAACACCATATATTTT. This codes for CASSLPDTSGNTIYF. V is TRBV5-1 and J is TRBJ1-3, with D possibly matching TRBD1 (5 bases). CDR1 and CDR2 (germline): SGHRS, YFSETQ. Trimming took 4 bases from V and 0 from J, leaving 11 bases between them. The CDR3 length is 15 residues.

The rearrangement links TRBV15 to TRBJ2-2; D ambiguous. The CDR3 loop spans 12 amino acids. V lost 1 base and J 7 bases, leaving 4 bases between the germline ends. In germline, CDR1 is LNHNV, CDR2 YYDKDF (reference sequence). In nucleotides, the CDR3 is TGTGCCACCAGCAGAGGTGGCGGGGAGCTGTTTTTT. Translated, it gives CATSRGGGELFF. The whole variable domain, filled in from reference TRBV15 and TRBJ2-2, reads DAMVIQNPRYQVTQFGKPVTLSCSQTLNHNVMYWYQQKSSQAPKLLFHYYDKDFNNEADTPDNFQSRRPNTSFCFLDIRSPGLGDTAMYLCATSRGGGELFFGEGSRLTVL.

The chain carries TRBV10-2 and TRBJ2-2; TRBD1 aligns across 12 bases. In germline, CDR1 is WSHSY, CDR2 SAAADI. V gave up 6 bases and J gave up 4 bases; unmatched junction bases: 6. The length of the CDR3 is 16 residues. DNA of the CDR3: TGCGCCAGCAGGTGGGACAGGGGGCATAGCACCGGGGAGCTGTTTTTT. This translates into CASRWDRGHSTGELFF.

The rearrangement joins TRBV15 to TRBJ2-3; D not certain. The length of the CDR3 is 13 residues. V was pared by 8 bases and J by 0 bases, with 9 bases between. Germline CDR1 is LNHNV and CDR2 is YYDKDF (reference sequence). The CDR3, as DNA: TGTGCCACCCACCACGGTAGCACAGATACGCAGTATTTT. It specifies CATHHGSTDTQYF.

The CDR3 nucleotides read TGTGCCACCAGTTCGACCGGACTAGCGGGAGGAGATACGCAGTATTTT. It is translated as CATSSTGLAGGDTQYF. The V and J genes are TRBV24-1 and TRBJ2-3; TRBD2 agrees at 14 bases. J gave up 5 bases and V 6 bases, and 6 bases lay outside the gene matches. Per germline, CDR1 KGHDR and CDR2 SFDVKD. CDR3 length equals 16 residues.

The chain couples TRBV7-9 to TRBJ2-1, with 8 bases identical to TRBD2. The length of the CDR3 is 14 residues. V was pared by 6 bases and J by 8 bases, with 9 bases of the junction left unmatched. Germline loops: CDR1 SEHNR, CDR2 FQNEAQ (reference sequence). The CDR3 nucleotides are TGTGCCAGCAGTAAACGGGGGGGCCAAGATGAGCAGTTCTTC. This sequence encodes CASSKRGGQDEQFF.

Only a few counts were recorded for this clonotype. V gene TRBV5-1 combines with J gene TRBJ2-1, with 11 bases identical to TRBD2. J gave up 7 bases and V 2 bases, and 8 bases lay outside the gene matches. CDR3 length equals 16 residues. Germline V gene lookup returns CDR1 SGHRS and CDR2 YFSETQ. CDR3 nucleotides: TGCGCCAGCAGCTTTGGGTCTAGCGGGAGGTTGAATGAGCAGTTCTTC. Its translation: CASSFGSSGRLNEQFF.

V usage is TRBV5-1 and J usage is TRBJ1-2, with 7 bases lining up with TRBD1. The V segment lost 0 bases and the J segment 7 bases; nucleotides outside the gene matches: 6. Germline CDR1 is SGHRS and CDR2 is YFSETQ. The CDR3 extends over 14 amino acids. DNA for the CDR3: TGCGCCAGCAGCTTGGAACAGGGGTTTTCTGGCTACACCTTC. It codes for CASSLEQGFSGYTF.

This clonotype has a count of ten or more. The rearrangement joins TRBV6-5 to TRBJ2-7, with 10 bases that match TRBD2. The CDR3 contains 15 residues. Germline V gives CDR1 MNHEY, CDR2 SVGAGI. The ends lost 0 bases at V and 4 bases at J; junction bases unmatched: 3. The CDR3 bases are TGTGCCAGCAGTTACTCACTAGCGGGAACGTACGAGCAGTACTTC. It encodes CASSYSLAGTYEQYF.

The chain couples TRBV6-6 to TRBJ2-1; the D is unclear. This CDR3 is 13 amino acids long. Looked up from germline, CDR1 is MNHNY and CDR2 is SVGAGI (reference sequence). Trimming took 6 bases from V and 7 from J, leaving 13 bases between them. CDR3 nucleotide sequence: TGTGCCAGCAGCAAACAGAGATCTAATGAGCAGTTCTTC. Protein sequence: CASSKQRSNEQFF.